Each of the 12 T cell receptor beta chains below was sequenced from the same sample in a study of shared clonotypes between healthy human individuals. Method: immunoSEQ multiplex PCR; TCRdb's copy keeps in-frame clones and lacks some. The repertoire has about 2.4 million clones, about 92% of them found once; the top ten carry over 0.12%. The specimen sequenced was naive CD4+ T cells sorted from blood. Subset specified: CD45RA+ positively selected. The receptors were sampled from a man younger than 30 in good health.

The chain has TRBV4-3 and TRBJ2-2; 15 bases line up with TRBD2. The CDR3 is made up of 18 amino acids. The germline gives CDR1 LGHNA, CDR2 YSLEER. V was pared by 4 bases and J by 4 bases, with 7 bases of the junction left unmatched. The CDR3 nucleotides are TGCGCCAGCAGCCGCGGACTAGCGGGAGGGCCCGGCACCGGGGAGCTGTTTTTT. This sequence encodes CASSRGLAGGPGTGELFF.

The V call is TRBV18, the J call TRBJ1-5; 11 bases agree with TRBD1. CDR1 is KGHSH, CDR2 LQKENI, per germline. The trim removed 4 bases at V and 7 bases at J, leaving 6 bases unmatched. The CDR3 has 15 amino acids. DNA for the CDR3: TGTGCCAGCTCACGACCCGGGACAGGGGGGCAGCCCCAGCATTTT. It translates to CASSRPGTGGQPQHF.

This clone was counted only a few times. The J gene is TRBJ2-7, the V gene TRBV6-4; D is undetermined. CDR1 and CDR2 (germline): MRHNA, SNTAGT. V was cut by 6 bases and J by 4 bases, with 1 base left in between. The CDR3 consists of 9 residues. CDR3 in DNA: TGTGCCAGCAGATACGAGCAGTACTTC. This encodes CASRYEQYF.

The rearrangement uses TRBV6-5 and TRBJ2-7, with a weak D call TRBD1 (5 bases). The ends were cut back, 2 bases at V and 2 bases at J, with 16 bases in the middle. Germline CDR1 and CDR2: MNHEY and SVGAGI. The CDR3 totals 16 residues. The CDR3, as DNA: TGTGCCAGCAGTTACACACAGGTTGTTGATCCCTACGAGCAGTACTTC. It encodes CASSYTQVVDPYEQYF.

The V and J genes are TRBV2 and TRBJ1-2, with unresolved D. The germline V gene encodes CDR1 SNHLY and CDR2 FYNNEI. This CDR3 is built from 13 residues. Trimming removed 6 bases from V and 0 bases from J, with 8 bases in between. CDR3 DNA sequence: TGTGCCAGCAGGAGGGAGGCTAACTATGGCTACACCTTC. Encoded protein: CASRREANYGYTF.

This clone was seen more than once but under ten times. The CDR3 reads CARTYSRGTGYTF. For the CDR3, the DNA is TGTGCCAGAACCTATTCCCGAGGAACCGGCTACACCTTC. This chain connects TRBV5-3 to TRBJ1-2; D not certain. TRBV5-3 qualifies as an ORF whose function is uncertain. The CDR3 runs to 13 residues. V lost 6 bases and J lost 8, with 17 bases in between.

This clone was counted a few times. This chain connects TRBV10-2 to TRBJ1-1; the D gene is possibly TRBD1 (6 bases). The length of the CDR3 is 14 residues. V gave up 2 bases and J gave up 2 bases, with 9 bases separating them. Germline V CDR1 and CDR2: WSHSY, SAAADI. The CDR3 here is CASSETRGNTEAFF. The CDR3 bases are TGCGCCAGCAGTGAGACCAGGGGCAACACTGAAGCTTTCTTT.

With respect to this clone: The sample contains more than one DNA sequence encoding this CDR3. The chain couples TRBV19 to TRBJ1-1; maybe TRBD1 (6 bases). Trimming took off 3 bases at V and 5 bases at J, with 13 bases between the two ends. Germline CDR1 and CDR2: LNHDA and SQIVND (reference sequence). The CDR3 is made up of 14 amino acids. As DNA, the CDR3 is TGTGCCAGTAGTATCGGACAGCGGGGGACTGAAGCTTTCTTT. Translating it yields CASSIGQRGTEAFF.

The chain employs TRBV5-1 and TRBJ2-1; 10 nucleotides match TRBD1. CDR3 size: 16 residues. With V trimmed by 7 bases and J by 5 bases, 12 bases remained unmatched. Germline lookup yields CDR1 SGHRS and CDR2 YFSETQ. CDR3 coding DNA: TGCGCCAGCGAGTCAATTCCGGGACAGGGGAACAATGAGCAGTTCTTC. Protein product: CASESIPGQGNNEQFF.

The chain carries TRBV10-3 and TRBJ2-5, with TRBD1 identical over 9 bases. The length of the CDR3 is 14 residues. Unmatched junction bases numbered 6, after V lost 5 bases and J lost 5 bases. Germline-derived CDR1 and CDR2 are ENHRY and SYGVKD. The CDR3 region has the DNA TGTGCCATCAGTACCGGGACAGGGTGGGAGACCCAGTACTTC. This sequence encodes CAISTGTGWETQYF.

The chain has TRBV2 and TRBJ2-7; TRBD2 aligns across 9 bases. Germline CDR1 reads SNHLY; CDR2 reads FYNNEI. The CDR3 runs to 13 residues. V was pared by 7 bases and J by 7 bases, with 8 bases of the junction left unmatched. The CDR3: CASMLAGPGEQYF. CDR3 nucleotide sequence: TGTGCCAGCATGCTAGCGGGACCGGGGGAGCAGTACTTC.

CDR3 in amino acids: CASKRGPDYEQYF. For the CDR3, the DNA is TGTGCCAGCAAACGGGGCCCGGATTACGAGCAGTACTTC. The rearrangement joins TRBV27 to TRBJ2-7, with D tentatively TRBD1 or TRBD2 (5 bases each). Germline-derived CDR1 and CDR2 are MNHEY and SMNVEV (reference sequence). V was pared by 7 bases and J by 4 bases, with 14 bases between. This CDR3 spans 13 amino acids.